The 30 T cell receptor beta chains given below trace back to one sample, sequenced in a study of T cells in Graves' hyperthyroidism and ophthalmopathy. RNA transcripts provided the source from which TCR beta CDR3 regions were amplified. With the HTBI primer set, the TCR CDR3 went through a first round of RT-PCR. MiXCR, run by TCRdb on the multiplex PCR reads, gives a single entry per CDR3 protein. The sample lists about 500,000 distinct CDR3 sequences, around 16% occurring once. Material for sequencing was blood. The source is a young woman with Graves' ophthalmopathy.

Concerning this clonotype: A read error is possible here, since a much larger clone lies one base away. The chain joins TRBV20-1 to TRBJ2-7, with 7 positions matching TRBD1. Germline trimming cut 5 bases from V and 0 bases from J; bases unmatched to any gene: 1. Looked up from germline, CDR1 is DFQATT and CDR2 is SNEGSKA (reference sequence). The CDR3 has 12 residues. The CDR3 region has the DNA TGCAGTGCTGGGGACAGCTCCTACGAGCAGTACTTC. Protein sequence: CSAGDSSYEQYF.

This clonotype has more than one count but fewer than ten. A read error may be the cause here, since a much bigger clone is one base away. The genes are TRBV3-1 and TRBJ2-7; perhaps TRBD2 as D (5 bases). The V gene lost 8 bases and the J gene lost 2 bases, with 7 bases spanning the gap. The CDR3 spans 11 residues. Germline V gene sequence: CDR1 LGHDT, CDR2 YNNKEL (reference sequence). CDR3 sequence: CASEGPYEQYF. The CDR3 DNA is TGTGCCAGCGAGGGCCCCTACGAGCAGTACTTC.

The chain employs TRBV27 and TRBJ2-2; TRBD1 aligns across 7 bases. The V segment lost 4 bases and the J segment 0 bases; nucleotides outside the gene matches: 5. Germline CDR1 is MNHEY and CDR2 is SMNVEV (reference sequence). There are 16 residues in the CDR3. The CDR3 coding sequence is TGTGCCAGCAGTTCCCGACAGGGCGCGAACACCGGGGAGCTGTTTTTT. Translating gives CASSSRQGANTGELFF.

In this sample, this clonotype turned up many times. The chain employs TRBV12-3 or TRBV12-4 and TRBJ2-7; D perhaps matches TRBD1 (5 bases). The CDR3 has 14 amino acids. The V end lost 6 bases, the J end lost 1 base, and 13 bases lay between the germline ends. The CDR3 sequence: CASRLMDKSYEQYF. CDR3 coding DNA: TGTGCCAGCAGACTGATGGACAAATCCTACGAGCAGTACTTC.

The table lists this clonotype with many counts. The V and J genes are TRBV20-1 and TRBJ1-5, with 8 bases matching TRBD1. The germline CDR1 and CDR2 sequences are DFQATT and SNEGSKA (reference sequence). The trim removed 3 bases at V and 2 bases at J, leaving 9 bases unmatched. The CDR3 is 16 residues long. In DNA, the CDR3 is TGCAGTGCTAGTGCCCCTGAACAGGGGGGCAATCAGCCCCAGCATTTT. Protein: CSASAPEQGGNQPQHF.

Regarding this clonotype: This could be a read error, since a much larger clone is one nucleotide away. The rearrangement uses TRBV5-1 and TRBJ2-5, with 9 bases identical to TRBD1. This CDR3 is 14 amino acids long. Germline assignment: CDR1 SGHRS and CDR2 YFSETQ. CDR3 DNA: TGTGCCAGCAGCAAACAGGGGGCTGAGAAGACCCAGTACTTC. Amino acids: CASSKQGAEKTQYF.

The rearrangement joins TRBV7-8 to TRBJ2-5; 10 bases agree with TRBD1. The CDR3 covers 16 residues. Trimming at V came to 5 bases and at J to 3 bases, leaving 9 bases not matched to a gene. Germline V gene data show CDR1 as SGHVS and CDR2 as FQNEAQ. CDR3 nucleotide sequence: TGTGCCAGCAGCCCCCTCCGGGACAGGGGCAAAGAGACCCAGTACTTC. Translation: CASSPLRDRGKETQYF.

The chain carries TRBV7-8 and TRBJ2-7; the match to TRBD2 covers 11 bases. The CDR3 has 14 amino acids. V shed 5 bases and J 3 bases; nucleotides not matched to a gene: 3. Germline assignment: CDR1 SGHVS and CDR2 FQNEAQ. In DNA, the CDR3 is TGTGCCAGCAGCCACACTAGCGGGAGCTACGAGCAGTACTTC. It yields the protein CASSHTSGSYEQYF. The full variable domain, with the rest looked up from reference TRBV7-8 and TRBJ2-7, is GAGVSQSPRYKVAKRGQDVALRCDPISGHVSLFWYQQALGQGPEFLTYFQNEAQLDKSGLPSDRFFAERPEGSVSTLKIQRTQQEDSAVYLCASSHTSGSYEQYFGPGTRLTVT.

DNA for the CDR3: TGCGCCAGCAGCCAAGAACGGCCTCAGGATACGCAGTATTTT. Residues: CASSQERPQDTQYF. This chain uses TRBV4-3 with TRBJ2-3; D unresolved. V dropped 0 bases and J dropped 6 bases, with 10 bases sitting between them. From germline, CDR1 is LGHNA and CDR2 YSLEER. The CDR3 runs 14 residues.

This clonotype appeared many times. This CDR3 is CASSTGGSYANYGYTF. The CDR3 DNA sequence: TGTGCCAGCAGTACCGGGGGGAGCTACGCTAACTATGGCTACACCTTC. This chain connects TRBV28 to TRBJ1-2, with D tentatively TRBD1 (5 bases). Trimming took 5 bases from V and 0 from J, leaving 16 bases between them. The CDR3 consists of 16 residues. Per the germline V gene, CDR1 is MDHEN and CDR2 is SYDVKM.

This clonotype appeared many times. This chain joins TRBV20-1 and TRBJ1-5, with a weak D call TRBD1 (5 bases). The germline V gene has CDR1 DFQATT and CDR2 SNEGSKA (reference sequence). Trimming pared 2 bases from V and 4 bases from J, leaving 15 bases between. CDR3 length: 15 amino acids. The CDR3 loop is CSARQAGPVNQPQHF. The DNA for the CDR3 is TGCAGTGCTAGACAAGCGGGGCCGGTAAATCAGCCCCAGCATTTT.

The chain employs TRBV25-1 and TRBJ2-2; no firm D call. The V end was cut by 4 bases, the J end by 6 bases, with 9 bases between. The CDR3 totals 13 residues. CDR1 is MGHDK and CDR2 is SYGVNS in the germline V gene. This CDR3 reads CASSVPPSGELFF. The CDR3 region has the DNA TGTGCCAGCAGTGTTCCCCCGTCCGGGGAGCTGTTTTTT.

This sequence joins TRBV30 and TRBJ2-1, with D tentatively TRBD2 (6 bases). Germline CDR1 is GTSNPN and CDR2 is SVGIG (reference sequence). Trimming removed 4 bases at V and 5 bases at J, with 12 bases between. The CDR3 runs to 13 residues. The CDR3 region has the DNA TGTGCCTGGAACCCGGACTACGACAATGAGCAGTTCTTC. Protein sequence: CAWNPDYDNEQFF.

The chain recombines TRBV7-2 with TRBJ1-2; D is uncertain. There are 18 residues in the CDR3. Trimming shortened V by 1 base and J by 1 base, and 19 bases separated the two germline ends. The germline V gene has CDR1 SGHTA and CDR2 FQGNSA. The CDR3 DNA reads as TGTGCCAGCAGCTTAGTTCGGGTCTCGTTGAAGTTTAACTATGGCTACACCTTC. Protein product: CASSLVRVSLKFNYGYTF.

This clonotype has more than one count but fewer than ten. The chain couples TRBV5-8 to TRBJ1-2, with D possibly matching TRBD1 (6 bases). The V gene lost 2 bases and the J gene lost 7 bases, with 18 bases spanning the gap. Germline CDR1 SGHTS, CDR2 YDEGEE. This CDR3 has 15 residues. The CDR3 sequence: CASSFVGGRLFGYTF. The CDR3 DNA follows: TGTGCCAGCAGCTTTGTCGGGGGGCGCCTCTTTGGCTACACCTTC.

This clonotype turned up a few times. V usage is TRBV27 and J usage is TRBJ2-7, with a weak D call TRBD1 (5 bases). This CDR3 comprises 15 residues. Germline V gives CDR1 MNHEY, CDR2 SMNVEV (reference sequence). The V and J ends lost 5 bases and 2 bases respectively, with 16 bases between them. The CDR3 coding sequence is TGTGCCAGCAGTCTTAAGACAGTTGGAACCTACGAGCAGTACTTC. It specifies CASSLKTVGTYEQYF.

The CDR3 spells CASSNTGIQDYGYTF. CDR3 in DNA: TGTGCCAGTAGTAATACAGGGATTCAGGACTATGGCTACACCTTC. The gene calls are TRBV19 and TRBJ1-2; possible D gene TRBD1, 6 bases. The germline gives CDR1 LNHDA, CDR2 SQIVND (reference sequence). The CDR3 has 15 amino acids. The ends were cut back, 4 bases at V and 3 bases at J, with 15 bases in the middle.

There are many counts of this clonotype. The CDR3 DNA follows: TGTGCCTTGGACAGGGTAGGGAATTACGAGCAGTACTTC. As protein: CALDRVGNYEQYF. The chain links TRBV30 to TRBJ2-7; 8 nucleotides match TRBD1. V shed 7 bases and J 4 bases; nucleotides not matched to a gene: 9. The V gene's germline CDR1 is GTSNPN and CDR2 SVGIG (reference sequence). CDR3 length: 13 amino acids.

This clonotype showed up many times. This chain links TRBV6-6 with TRBJ1-2; no clear D gene. The CDR3 extends over 15 amino acids. V was pared by 0 bases and J by 0 bases, with 8 bases between. CDR1 is MNHNY and CDR2 is SVGAGI in the germline V gene (reference sequence). In nucleotides, the CDR3 is TGTGCCAGCAGTTACTCTTTCGCCGCTAACTATGGCTACACCTTC. This encodes CASSYSFAANYGYTF.

The rearrangement links TRBV7-9 to TRBJ2-1; D gene uncertain. The CDR3 runs to 14 residues. Trimming left V 1 base short and J 5 bases short, with 9 bases between. Germline V lookup: CDR1 SEHNR, CDR2 FQNEAQ (reference sequence). The DNA for the CDR3 is TGTGCCAGCAGCTTAGGGGGTTGGCACAATGAGCAGTTCTTC. It is translated as CASSLGGWHNEQFF.

This clonotype has at least ten counts. The rearrangement uses TRBV11-2 and TRBJ2-1; D perhaps matches TRBD1 (5 bases). V was cut by 5 bases and J by 8 bases, with 28 bases left in between. CDR3 length: 18 amino acids. CDR1 is SGHAT and CDR2 is FQNNGV in the germline V gene. CDR3 loop: CASSPRVPQGDLAYEQFF. CDR3 DNA: TGTGCCAGCAGCCCCCGAGTTCCCCAGGGTGACTTGGCTTATGAGCAGTTCTTC. The variable domain in full, with the rest retrieved from reference TRBV11-2 and TRBJ2-1, is EAGVAQSPRYKIIEKRQSVAFWCNPISGHATLYWYQQILGQGPKLLIQFQNNGVVDDSQLPKDRFSAERLKGVDSTLKIQPAKLEDSAVYLCASSPRVPQGDLAYEQFFGPGTRLTVL.

This clonotype occurred many times. The chain combines TRBV2 with TRBJ2-7, with D unclear. Trimming pared 2 bases from V and 6 bases from J, leaving 8 bases between. Germline CDR1 and CDR2: SNHLY and FYNNEI. CDR3 length: 12 residues. As DNA, the CDR3 is TGTGCCAGCAGTGAATGGCCGGGCGAGCAGTACTTC. Translating gives CASSEWPGEQYF.

The chain recombines TRBV6-1 with TRBJ2-1, with a weak D call TRBD1 (7 bases). Trimming pared 7 bases from V and 8 bases from J, leaving 18 bases between. Germline loops: CDR1 MNHNS, CDR2 SASEGT. The CDR3 is 14 amino acids. For the CDR3, the DNA is TGTGCCAGCATGGAGGGGGCCCGGCGGGATGAGCAGTTCTTC. This gives the protein CASMEGARRDEQFF.

This clonotype was recorded a few times. The gene calls are TRBV19 and TRBJ2-3; 8 bases are a match to TRBD2. J was trimmed by 2 bases and V by 7 bases; bases with no gene match: 8. The CDR3 contains 15 residues. CDR1 is LNHDA, CDR2 SQIVND, per germline (reference sequence). DNA of the CDR3: TGTGCCAGTACCACGGTAGCGGGACCCACAGATACGCAGTATTTT. It translates to CASTTVAGPTDTQYF.

This clonotype was observed at least ten times. This sequence joins TRBV7-2 and TRBJ2-1; D may be TRBD1 (5 bases). CDR3 length: 14 residues. Germline V lookup: CDR1 SGHTA, CDR2 FQGNSA. Trimming removed 2 bases from V and 3 bases from J, with 8 bases in between. The CDR3 region has the DNA TGTGCCAGCAGCTTAAGGGGTGGCTACAATGAGCAGTTCTTC. Its protein is CASSLRGGYNEQFF.

This clonotype has more than one count but fewer than ten. The chain joins TRBV12-3 or TRBV12-4 to TRBJ2-1, with a weak D call TRBD2 (6 bases). V lost 5 bases and J lost 4, with 18 bases in between. CDR3 length: 16 amino acids. CDR3 sequence (DNA): TGTGCCAGCAGTGACGAGACCCAGCGGGCTTACAATGAGCAGTTCTTC. Its protein is CASSDETQRAYNEQFF.

In this sample, this clonotype turned up many times. The chain carries TRBV20-1 and TRBJ1-1; TRBD1 is a possible D gene (6 bases). The CDR3 is made up of 14 amino acids. With 8 bases removed from V and 7 bases from J, the gap between germline ends came to 23 bases. Germline assignment: CDR1 DFQATT and CDR2 SNEGSKA (reference sequence). As DNA, the CDR3 is TGCAGTCGCCCTGACCAGGGGAAGTCCGGTGAAGCTTTCTTT. It translates to CSRPDQGKSGEAFF.

This clonotype has at least ten counts. J is TRBJ2-7 and V is TRBV27, with a weak D call TRBD1 (5 bases). V was pared by 5 bases and J by 2 bases, with 13 bases between. CDR1 and CDR2 (germline): MNHEY, SMNVEV (reference sequence). This CDR3 region has 14 residues. The CDR3 protein is CASSQYDSTYEQYF. CDR3 nucleotide sequence: TGTGCCAGCAGTCAATACGACAGTACCTACGAGCAGTACTTC.

The V call is TRBV15, the J call TRBJ2-1; TRBD1 might be the D (6 bases). Trimming stripped 1 base from V and 2 bases from J, with 12 bases between. Germline assignment: CDR1 LNHNV and CDR2 YYDKDF (reference sequence). This CDR3 contains 16 residues. The CDR3 sequence: CATSRGGGIPYNEQFF. Here the CDR3 DNA reads TGTGCCACCAGCAGAGGAGGGGGAATCCCCTACAATGAGCAGTTCTTC.

Only a few counts were recorded for this clonotype. The chain joins TRBV9 to TRBJ1-1, with D unclear. V lost 4 bases to trimming and J lost 8 bases, with 12 bases between them. This CDR3 spans 12 amino acids. The V gene's germline CDR1 is SGDLS and CDR2 YYNGEE. CDR3 region: CASSPETREAFF. For the CDR3, the DNA is TGTGCCAGCAGCCCCGAAACACGAGAAGCTTTCTTT.